This TCR beta chain was identified during a study of spatial heterogeneity in lung cancer. The germline V gene has CDR1 SSHAT and CDR2 FNYEAQ (reference sequence). The CDR3 consists of 16 residues. V dropped 5 bases and J dropped 0 bases, with 14 bases sitting between them. Time point described: sample taken at primary tumor resection. Unsorted samples of tumor, nontumor lung or frozen PBMC had their whole RNA sequenced. TCRdb reanalysed the 5' RACE reads using MiXCR and keeps one entry per CDR3 protein. The table includes over 10,000 distinct CDR3 sequences, about 15% detected once. This specimen was PBMCs, taken at surgery. The V and J genes are TRBV7-7 and TRBJ1-3, with D possibly matching TRBD1 (6 bases). This sequence originates from a male donor with early-stage non-small cell lung cancer. The CDR3 is CASSLRDIGSGNTIYF. The CDR3 DNA reads as TGTGCCAGCAGCCTCCGGGACATTGGCTCTGGAAACACCATATATTTT.